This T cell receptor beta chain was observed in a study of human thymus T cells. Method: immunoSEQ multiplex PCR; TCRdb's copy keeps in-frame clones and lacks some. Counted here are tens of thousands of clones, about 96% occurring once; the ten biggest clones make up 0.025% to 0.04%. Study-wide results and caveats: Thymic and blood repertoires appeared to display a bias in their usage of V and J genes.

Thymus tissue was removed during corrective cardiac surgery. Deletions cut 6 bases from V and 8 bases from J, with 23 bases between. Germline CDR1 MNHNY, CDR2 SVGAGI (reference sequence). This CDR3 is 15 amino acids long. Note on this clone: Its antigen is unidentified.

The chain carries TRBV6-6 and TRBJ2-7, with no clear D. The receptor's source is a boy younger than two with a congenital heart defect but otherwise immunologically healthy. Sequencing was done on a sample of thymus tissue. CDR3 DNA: TGTGCCAGCAGCCCCCAAAGACATAGCTACGATAAGCAGTACTTC. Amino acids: CASSPQRHSYDKQYF.